The 5 T cell receptor beta chains listed next were all sequenced from one sample in a study of cytomegalovirus exposure and HLA in healthy donors. Researchers ran the PCR with 60 Vbeta and 13 Jbeta primers. Some clones are missing from TCRdb's copy, which holds only in-frame ones; the method was immunoSEQ multiplex PCR. This sample has around 120,000 clones, with less than 75% found just once. Sequenced input: PBMCs. The receptor source for this set is a middle-aged woman in good health and CMV-seronegative.

The chain is built from TRBV11-1 and TRBJ2-7; 15 positions match TRBD2. Germline loops: CDR1 SGHAT, CDR2 FQDESV (reference sequence). The CDR3 loop spans 15 amino acids. With 4 bases clipped from V and 3 bases from J, the junction kept 1 base outside the gene matches. CDR3 DNA sequence: TGTGCCAGCAGCTCGGGACTAGCGGGAGGCTACGAGCAGTACTTC. Its protein is CASSSGLAGGYEQYF.

This chain uses TRBV10-3 with TRBJ2-5, with 9 bases identical to TRBD1. The J call may be in error: the DNA end matches TRBJ2-7 better. Germline CDR1 is ENHRY and CDR2 is SYGVKD. The CDR3 has 14 amino acids. The CDR3 sequence is CAIRGRGQGYEQYF. DNA of the CDR3: TGTGCCATCAGGGGGCGGGGACAGGGCTACGAGCAGTACTTC.

Comments on this clone: The sample carries other DNA sequences with the same CDR3. The genes are TRBV6-5 and TRBJ1-4, with TRBD1 matching over 9 bases. The V gene's germline CDR1 is MNHEY and CDR2 SVGAGI. V lost 2 bases and J lost 10; bases outside the gene matches: 2. The CDR3 has 13 amino acids. CDR3 protein: CASSYRQGGKLFF. The CDR3 DNA sequence: TGTGCCAGCAGTTACCGACAGGGGGGAAAACTGTTTTTT.

The rearrangement uses TRBV2 and TRBJ1-6; 8 nucleotides align to TRBD1. This CDR3 comprises 14 residues. Per germline, CDR1 SNHLY and CDR2 FYNNEI. Trimming at V came to 4 bases and at J to 10 bases, leaving 6 bases not matched to a gene. The CDR3 reads CASSASGQDSPLHF. The CDR3, as DNA: TGTGCCAGCAGTGCCTCGGGACAGGACTCACCCCTCCACTTT. Full variable domain (rest looked up from reference TRBV2 and TRBJ1-6): EPEVTQTPSHQVTQMGQEVILRCVPISNHLYFYWYRQILGQKVEFLVSFYNNEISEKSEIFDDQFSVERPDGSNFTLKIRSTKLEDSAMYFCASSASGQDSPLHFGNGTRLTVT.

The rearrangement uses TRBV11-2 and TRBJ2-1; 10 bases are shared with TRBD2. The V segment lost 0 bases and the J segment 9 bases; nucleotides outside the gene matches: 8. Germline-derived CDR1 and CDR2 are SGHAT and FQNNGV. The CDR3 length is 16 residues. This chain's CDR3 is CASSLDERLAGFEQFF. CDR3 in DNA: TGTGCCAGCAGCTTAGATGAAAGACTAGCGGGTTTTGAGCAGTTCTTC.